This T cell receptor (beta chain) was profiled in a study of blood T cell repertoires in COVID-19. Background on the study: PBMCs, B-cell-depleted T cells, or T cells provided the cDNA or gDNA that made up the material.

This CDR3 contains 11 residues. Trimming removed 4 bases at V and 10 bases at J, with 8 bases between. Germline V gives CDR1 SGHTA, CDR2 FQGTGA. This table comes from immunoSEQ multiplex PCR, and its TCRdb copy is limited to in-frame clones, with some not included. The sample holds 120,000 or so clones, about 77% seen once. The genes are TRBV7-3 and TRBJ2-1; D possibly corresponds to TRBD2 (5 bases). The TCR sequence derives from a human donor in a cohort sampled during active COVID-19. Sequenced material: peripheral blood. The CDR3 region is CASSSGGEQFF. CDR3 sequence (DNA): TGTGCCAGCAGCTCCGGAGGAGAGCAGTTCTTC.